Shown below are 2 T cell receptor beta chains from a single sample sequenced in a study of blood T cell repertoires in COVID-19. Clones were read by immunoSEQ multiplex PCR, and TCRdb kept only the in-frame ones, dropping some. Of 200,000 or so clones in the sample, roughly 88% were seen once. Sequenced material: peripheral blood. The source of these receptors is a human donor in a cohort sampled during active COVID-19.

This clone was counted only a few times. The chain links TRBV27 to TRBJ1-5, with no clear D. The V gene's germline CDR1 is MNHEY and CDR2 SMNVEV (reference sequence). The length of the CDR3 is 15 residues. V dropped 2 bases and J dropped 2 bases, with 10 bases sitting between them. The DNA for the CDR3 is TGTGCCAGCAGTTTAGTCGGGATGGGCAATCAGCCCCAGCATTTT. Residues: CASSLVGMGNQPQHF.

J is TRBJ1-5 and V is TRBV6-6; tentatively, D is TRBD1 (5 bases). Trimming left V 5 bases short and J 1 base short, with 18 bases between. Per the germline V gene, CDR1 is MNHNY and CDR2 is SVGAGI (reference sequence). CDR3 length: 17 residues. The CDR3 reads CASSPSQGSISNQPQHF. The CDR3 DNA is TGTGCCAGCAGTCCCTCGCAGGGATCGATAAGCAATCAGCCCCAGCATTTT.